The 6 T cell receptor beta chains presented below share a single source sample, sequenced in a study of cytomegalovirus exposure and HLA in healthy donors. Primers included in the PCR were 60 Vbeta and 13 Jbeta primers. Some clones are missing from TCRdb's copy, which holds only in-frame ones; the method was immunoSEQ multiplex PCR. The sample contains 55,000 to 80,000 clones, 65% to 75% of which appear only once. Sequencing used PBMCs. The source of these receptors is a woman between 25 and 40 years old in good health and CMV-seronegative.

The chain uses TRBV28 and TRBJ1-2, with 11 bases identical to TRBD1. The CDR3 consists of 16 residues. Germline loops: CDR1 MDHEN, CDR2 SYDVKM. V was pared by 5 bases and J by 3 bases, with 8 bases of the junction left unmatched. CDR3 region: CASSPDRGRRDYGYTF. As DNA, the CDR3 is TGTGCCAGCAGTCCGGACAGGGGGCGCAGGGACTATGGCTACACCTTC.

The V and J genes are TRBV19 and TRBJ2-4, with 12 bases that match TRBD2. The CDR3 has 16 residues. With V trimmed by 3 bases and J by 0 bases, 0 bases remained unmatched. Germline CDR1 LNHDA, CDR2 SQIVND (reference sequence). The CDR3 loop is CASSMGLAGAKNIQYF. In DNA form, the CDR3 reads TGTGCCAGTAGTATGGGACTAGCGGGAGCCAAAAACATTCAGTACTTC.

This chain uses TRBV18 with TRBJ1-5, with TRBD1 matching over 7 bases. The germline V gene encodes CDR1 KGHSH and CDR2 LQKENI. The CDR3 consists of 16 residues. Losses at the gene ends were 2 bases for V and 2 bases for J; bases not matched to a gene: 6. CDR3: CASSPTLGQGNQPQHF. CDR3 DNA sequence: TGTGCCAGCTCACCAACTTTAGGACAGGGCAATCAGCCCCAGCATTTT.

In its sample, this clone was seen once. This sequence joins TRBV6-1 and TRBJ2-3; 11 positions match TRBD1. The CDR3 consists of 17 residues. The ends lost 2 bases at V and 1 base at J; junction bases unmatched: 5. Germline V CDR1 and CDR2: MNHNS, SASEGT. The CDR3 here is CASSEWTGGGGTDTQYF. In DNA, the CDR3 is TGTGCCAGCAGTGAATGGACAGGGGGCGGTGGCACAGATACGCAGTATTTT.

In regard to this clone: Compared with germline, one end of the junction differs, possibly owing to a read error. The CDR3, as DNA: TGTTCCAGCAGCCCCGGAGGCGGCGGGATCACAGATACGCAGTATTTT. Translation gives CSSSPGGGGITDTQYF. The V call is TRBV7-9, the J call TRBJ2-3, with D possibly matching TRBD2 (6 bases). CDR1 is SEHNR and CDR2 is FQNEAQ in the germline V gene (reference sequence). CDR3 length: 16 residues.

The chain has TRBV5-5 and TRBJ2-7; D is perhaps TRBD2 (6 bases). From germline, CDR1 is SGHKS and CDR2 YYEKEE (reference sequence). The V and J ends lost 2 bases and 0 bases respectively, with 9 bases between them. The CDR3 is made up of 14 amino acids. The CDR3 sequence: CASSFPGSSYEQYF. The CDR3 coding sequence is TGTGCCAGCAGCTTTCCCGGGAGCTCCTACGAGCAGTACTTC.